The text below deals with one T cell receptor beta chain. Its antigen is currently unknown. This entry comes from a study of neurological immune-mediated disorders. Study-level points and caveats: The absence of any CDR3 amino acid sequence shared by expanded clones across subjects suggests that repertoires were private in all groups. In HTLV-1-associated myelopathy, TCR clonal expansion was greatest, whereas multiple sclerosis had the least, falling below healthy controls.

From 2 million PBMCs stored at -80 C, the unsorted libraries were generated. The CDR3 length is 13 residues. Trimming pared 8 bases from V and 2 bases from J, leaving 13 bases between. As for the cDNA, it was generated by 5'RACE with 10-nucleotide random UMIs. Each CDR3 protein gets one entry after TCRdb re-called the 5' RACE reads with MiXCR. The table includes about 24,000 distinct CDR3 sequences, around an eighth detected once. The chain joins TRBV12-3 or TRBV12-4 to TRBJ2-7, with D uncertain. This sequence originates from a middle-aged woman with HTLV-1-associated myelopathy (HAM/TSP). Material for sequencing was PBMCs. The CDR3 DNA follows: TGTGCCAGCCGTATCGACCCTGCCTACGAGCAGTACGTC. Amino acids: CASRIDPAYEQYV.